This TCR beta chain was obtained from a study of OX40 agonist ivuxolimab in advanced cancers. On the study more broadly: Having had anti-PD-1, anti-PD-L1 or anti-CTLA-4 therapy before was allowed, and under 50% had some.

The CDR3 loop spans 15 amino acids. Trimming cost V 6 bases and J 9 bases; bases outside gene matches: 10. The germline gives CDR1 MNHEY, CDR2 SVGAGI. TCRdb's table, derived via immunoSEQ multiplex PCR, lists solely in-frame clones and lacks some. The table records some 77,000 clones, over 80% of them present only once. If patients had autoimmune disease history or systemic immunosuppression, they were excluded. Samples were taken at baseline and on day 1 of cycles 4 and 7. The chain combines TRBV6-5 with TRBJ1-6, with 8 bases lining up with TRBD1. The material sequenced was CD4+ or CD8+ T cells sorted from blood, taken in a trial of the OX40 agonist ivuxolimab. The clonotype was recovered from an adult with an advanced solid tumor such as melanoma, head and neck, liver or kidney cancer. Here the CDR3 reads CASRQKDRASSPLHF. In DNA form, the CDR3 reads TGTGCCAGCAGACAAAAGGACAGGGCTTCTTCACCCCTCCACTTT.